This T cell receptor beta chain was recorded in a study of technical replicates of blood from a few donors. V lost 0 bases and J 4 bases, leaving 14 bases between the germline ends. This CDR3 is built from 15 residues. CDR1 is SGDLS, CDR2 YYNGEE, per germline. Sequencing was performed with immunoSEQ multiplex PCR; in TCRdb, only in-frame clones are kept and a portion is missing. The profile shows approximately 78,000 clones, around nine tenths of them singletons. The chain uses TRBV9 and TRBJ2-7; tentatively, D is TRBD2 (5 bases). Sequenced sample: T cells isolated from PBMCs. The clonotype originates from a human donor in good health. CDR3 amino acids: CASSVEMARDYEQYF. CDR3 nucleotides: TGTGCCAGCAGCGTAGAAATGGCCCGGGATTACGAGCAGTACTTC.